This TCR beta chain came from a study of regulatory T cells in long-lasting Graves disease. Study summary: Newly diagnosed Graves' patients had taken antithyroid drugs under 3 months.

Sample time point: newly diagnosed GD, antithyroid drugs for less than 3 months. The TCR library was prepared using RNA isolated from PBMCs. The germline V and J ends were trimmed by 7 bases and 3 bases, with 12 bases remaining between them. From germline, CDR1 is SNHLY and CDR2 FYNNEI. The CDR3 loop spans 13 amino acids. This clonotype has ten or more counts. Its antigen is not identified. Relying on iRepertoire HTBI primers and Arm-PCR of CDR3 regions, the team built TCR beta libraries. TCRdb processed the multiplex PCR reads anew with MiXCR; each CDR3 protein has one entry. This repertoire shows 350,000 to 500,000 distinct CDR3 sequences, approximately 15% found once; its top ten account for over 15%. The study, taken as a whole, reports: Persistent Graves' disease cases displayed lower TCR diversity than newly diagnosed ones.

This sample also belongs to another study, concerning T cells in Graves' hyperthyroidism and ophthalmopathy. That paper states: Within blood appeared most thyroid clonotypes that had expanded above 0.001.

The chain couples TRBV2 to TRBJ1-1; D unresolved. The origin of this receptor is a woman between 50 and 59 years old with Graves disease. The sample here was peripheral blood mononuclear cells (PBMCs), taken at new diagnosis, from a patient treated with antithyroid drugs. The CDR3 DNA sequence: TGTGCCAGCACTCAAGGGCCCGACACTGAAGCTTTCTTT. It codes for CASTQGPDTEAFF.